The 4 T cell receptor beta chains reported below all come from one sample, sequenced in a study of memory CD4+ T cells and cytomegalovirus serostatus (dated by TCRdb to the late 2010s). Library generation was performed with the immunoSEQ multiplex PCR assay. Entries here come from immuneACCESS through TCRdb and include only in-frame sequences with V and J called. Some clones fail to appear in such tables; in the studies checked, an unresolved V gene covers under half of the shortfall, and the cause of the remainder is unknown. The sample profile shows roughly 50,000 clones; approximately 86% of them were found once. Clones ranked in the top ten supply approximately 0.5% of the sample. Single viable CD3+CD4+CD8-CD45RO+ cells were sorted as memory CD4+ T cells on a FACSAria II. Input material: memory CD4+ T cells from blood. These receptors all come from an adult in good health and CMV-seronegative. Some clones in this sample may be carry-over from other donors' samples.

The chain has TRBV5-1 and TRBJ1-3, with D uncertain. Trimming stripped 5 bases from V and 4 bases from J, with 4 bases between. The CDR3 loop spans 11 amino acids. Germline V CDR1 and CDR2: SGHRS, YFSETQ. The CDR3 DNA sequence: TGCGCCAGCAGAGGCGGAAACACCATATATTTT. This codes for CASRGGNTIYF. Full variable domain (missing parts from reference TRBV5-1 and TRBJ1-3): KAGVTQTPRYLIKTRGQQVTLSCSPISGHRSVSWYQQTPGQGLQFLFEYFSETQRNKGNFPGRFSGRQFSNSRSEMNVSTLELGDSALYLCASRGGNTIYFGEGSWLTVV.

The table lists this clone with a count of one. The V call is TRBV7-8, the J call TRBJ2-1; 8 bases are a match to TRBD2. This CDR3 spans 15 amino acids. Germline CDR1 is SGHVS and CDR2 is FQNEAQ. V shed 0 bases and J 6 bases; nucleotides not matched to a gene: 4. This CDR3 is CASSLARTSFNEQFF. The DNA for the CDR3 is TGTGCCAGCAGCTTAGCTAGGACTAGCTTCAATGAGCAGTTCTTC.

V is TRBV2 and J is TRBJ1-2; D uncertain. Trimming took 4 bases from V and 8 from J, leaving 5 bases between them. The CDR3 loop spans 10 amino acids. CDR1 is SNHLY, CDR2 FYNNEI, per germline. The CDR3 sequence is CASSAGGYTF. The CDR3 coding sequence is TGTGCCAGCAGTGCGGGGGGCTACACCTTC.

This clone has only one observation. The V call is TRBV5-4, the J call TRBJ2-5, with D hard to call. Trimming took off 3 bases at V and 3 bases at J, with 3 bases between the two ends. Germline V lookup: CDR1 SGHNT, CDR2 YYREEE (reference sequence). The CDR3 consists of 11 residues. CDR3 sequence reads: CASSYKETQYF. The CDR3 nucleotides are TGTGCCAGCAGCTATAAAGAGACCCAGTACTTC.